A selection of T cell receptor beta chains follows, all from one sample in a study of CXCR3-negative and CXCR3-positive naive CD8 T cells. TCRdb reanalyzed the 5' RACE reads and collapses them to one entry per CDR3 protein, without DNA. This repertoire includes 150,000 or so distinct CDR3 sequences. Material for sequencing was naive CXCR3- CD8+ T cells from blood. These receptors all come from a human donor in good health. Some clones in this sample may be carry-over from other donors' samples. The CDR3 runs from the conserved cysteine through the conserved F or W.

V	J	CDR3
TRBV4-2	TRBJ2-2	CASSQGHYELSYTGELFF
TRBV4-2	TRBJ2-7	CASSQVLGVSYEQYF
TRBV27	TRBJ2-1	CASSPPNRAYNEQFF
TRBV2	TRBJ1-2	CARKDRGLYGYTF
TRBV5-1	TRBJ2-7	CASSDLEWSGQYF
TRBV24-1	TRBJ2-5	CATSDSLSGSQNF
TRBV9	TRBJ2-1	CASSVAGGLNEQFF
TRBV19	TRBJ2-1	CASSLGWFDEQFF
TRBV20-1	TRBJ2-7	CSASGLAGERYF
TRBV4-1	TRBJ2-7	CASSQGLPYEQYF
TRBV20-1	TRBJ2-5	CSAPPRGEQETQYF
TRBV28	TRBJ2-1	CASRKNSGGIYNEQFF
TRBV20-1	TRBJ1-1	CSARGGHIDTEAFF
TRBV19	TRBJ2-1	CASSPITNEQFF
TRBV12-3/TRBV12-4	TRBJ1-2	CASSLSVGGHGYTF
TRBV6-5	TRBJ2-1	CASSRDSLSFNEQFF
TRBV12-3/TRBV12-4	TRBJ2-3	CASSLSALREWLAGPHTQYF
TRBV7-9	TRBJ2-2	CASSTVPTGDTGELFF
TRBV5-6	TRBJ1-2	CASSLGGEGYYGYTF
TRBV5-6	TRBJ2-5	CASSLQGAGETQYF
TRBV25-1	TRBJ2-7	CASSKMAGAGALLSYEQYF
TRBV11-2	TRBJ2-1	CASSLVLAGANEQFF
TRBV4-2	TRBJ2-1	CASRAASGSYNEQFF
TRBV28	TRBJ2-3	CASSPRHPGDTQYF
TRBV12-3/TRBV12-4	TRBJ2-3	CASSSGEGTDTQYF
TRBV28	TRBJ2-1	CASSFVGGPYNEQFF
TRBV9	TRBJ2-3	CASSQTVVMAQYF
TRBV29-1	TRBJ2-1	CSVVGMNEQFF
TRBV12-3/TRBV12-4	TRBJ2-3	CASSPQPDTQYF
TRBV20-1	TRBJ2-5	CSAETLEGGHRASETQYF
TRBV7-6	TRBJ2-7	CASSWGGSYEQYF
TRBV12-3/TRBV12-4	TRBJ2-5	CASTTPGTRETQYF
TRBV5-1	TRBJ1-1	CASSRTRVNTEAFF
TRBV21-1	TRBJ2-1	CASSKGELSSYNEQFF
TRBV20-1	TRBJ1-1	CSARQGSTEAFF
TRBV3-1	TRBJ2-3	CASSQEQGVADTQYF